This TCR beta chain derives from a study of OX40 agonist ivuxolimab in advanced cancers. Overall study results and limits: CD8+ T cells showed, on average, more clonal expansion than CD4+ cells.

As to this clone: Its antigen is unknown.

Data came from immunoSEQ multiplex PCR; TCRdb stores just in-frame clones and leaves some out. The sample includes tens of thousands of clones, roughly 84% seen only once; the top ten take 15% to 25%. The CDR3 loop spans 16 amino acids. Germline CDR1 is SGHAT and CDR2 is FQNNGV. The V end lost 1 base, the J end lost 0 bases, and 13 bases lay between the germline ends. This TCR was sampled from an adult with an advanced solid tumor such as melanoma, head and neck, liver or kidney cancer. The chain employs TRBV11-2 and TRBJ2-7, with D perhaps TRBD2 (5 bases). Sequences were derived from CD4+ or CD8+ T cells sorted from blood, sampled in a trial of the OX40 agonist ivuxolimab. The CDR3 here is CASSLVPSDYSYEQYF. DNA for the CDR3: TGTGCCAGCAGCTTAGTTCCCAGTGACTACTCCTACGAGCAGTACTTC. Full variable domain (outside the CDR3, taken from reference TRBV11-2 and TRBJ2-7): EAGVAQSPRYKIIEKRQSVAFWCNPISGHATLYWYQQILGQGPKLLIQFQNNGVVDDSQLPKDRFSAERLKGVDSTLKIQPAKLEDSAVYLCASSLVPSDYSYEQYFGPGTRLTVT.